This paragraph covers one T cell receptor beta chain sequence. Its target is not known. This sample stems from a study of T-cell memory formation after mild COVID-19. Study-wide results and limits: That cross-reactive memory joined was suggested by some responding clones appearing in pre-infection memory. The study found balanced CD4/CD8 in clones contracting day 15 to 85 and a CD4+ lean in later expanders. Mainly CM and EM harbored the contracting CD4+ clones; mainly EMRA harbored the CD8+ ones.

Sample barcodes and UMIs were carried by the TCR alpha and TCR beta cDNA libraries that 5'RACE generated with constant-segment primers. In TCRdb, the 5' RACE reads were re-called with MiXCR into one record per CDR3 protein. The sample shows 550,000 to 650,000 distinct CDR3 sequences, roughly 17% of them seen only once. V was cut by 8 bases and J by 4 bases, with 17 bases left in between. Looked up from germline, CDR1 is LNHDA and CDR2 is SQIVND (reference sequence). This CDR3 is built from 14 residues. Sequenced input: PBMCs or a T cell subset sorted from them (not recorded which). The receptor's source is an adult woman who had mild COVID-19 (a few samples of this study predate the infection). Cell type and time point are not known. The rearrangement joins TRBV19 to TRBJ2-5, with a tentative D call TRBD2 (6 bases). DNA for the CDR3: TGTGCCAGTTCCCAGGGTTGGGGACTAGAGACCCAGTACTTC. Its translation is CASSQGWGLETQYF.